This TCR beta chain stems from a study of blood T cell repertoires in COVID-19. Study as a whole: Material from acute and convalescent COVID-19 was sourced from the United States, Italy and Spain.

TCRdb's table, derived via immunoSEQ multiplex PCR, lists solely in-frame clones and lacks some. Among 90,000 or so clones listed, roughly 90% were seen once. CDR1 is SNHLY, CDR2 FYNNEI, per germline. CDR3 length: 14 residues. The junction had 5 bases not matched to a gene; V was cut back by 5 bases and J by 11 bases. This clonotype was obtained from a man aged 55 to 70 with COVID-19, enrolled during active disease. Input material: peripheral blood. This chain joins TRBV2 and TRBJ1-6, with TRBD1 matching over 11 bases. The CDR3 protein is CASSPGQGGPPLHF. Here the CDR3 DNA reads TGTGCCAGCAGTCCGGGACAGGGGGGGCCACCCCTCCACTTT.